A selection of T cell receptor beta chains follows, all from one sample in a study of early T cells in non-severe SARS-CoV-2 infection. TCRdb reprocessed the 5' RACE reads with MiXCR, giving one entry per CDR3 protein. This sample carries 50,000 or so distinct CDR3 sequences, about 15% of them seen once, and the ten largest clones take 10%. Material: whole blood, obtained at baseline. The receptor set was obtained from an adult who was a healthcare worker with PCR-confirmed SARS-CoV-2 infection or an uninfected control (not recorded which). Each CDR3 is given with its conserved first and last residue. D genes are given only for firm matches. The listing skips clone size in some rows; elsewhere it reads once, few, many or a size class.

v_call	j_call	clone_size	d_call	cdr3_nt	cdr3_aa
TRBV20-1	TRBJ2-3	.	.	TGCAGTGCTAGAGATAGAGGTGCAGCTAGCACAGATACGCAGTATTTT	CSARDRGAASTDTQYF
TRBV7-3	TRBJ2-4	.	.	TGTGCCAGCAGCTCCGGGGGAGCCAAAAACATTCAGTACTTC	CASSSGGAKNIQYF
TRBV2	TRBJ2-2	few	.	TGTGCCAGCAGTGAAGTTAGGACCGGGGAGCTGTTTTTT	CASSEVRTGELFF
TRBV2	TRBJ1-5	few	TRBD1	TGTGCCAGCAGGGATGACAGGGCCCAGCCCCAGCATTTT	CASRDDRAQPQHF
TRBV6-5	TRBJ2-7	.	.	TGTGCCACTTCCCCCCGACTTGGCTCCTACGAGCAGTACTTC	CATSPRLGSYEQYF
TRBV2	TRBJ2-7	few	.	TGTGCCAGCCTGGAGACACTCACCTACGAGCAGTACTTC	CASLETLTYEQYF
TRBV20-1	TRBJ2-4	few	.	TGCAGTGCTCCAAAGAGAGAGCTTGAGGAGTACTTC	CSAPKRELEEYF
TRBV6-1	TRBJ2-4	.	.	TGTGCCAGCACCAGAGGGCCGCAGAACATTCAGTACTTC	CASTRGPQNIQYF
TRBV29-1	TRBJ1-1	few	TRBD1	TGCAGCGGGCAGGGACAGGTGAACACTGAAGCTTTCTTT	CSGQGQVNTEAFF
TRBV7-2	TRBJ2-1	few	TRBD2	TGTGCCAGCAGCCCGAGCGGGACCTCCTACAATGAGCAGTTCTTC	CASSPSGTSYNEQFF
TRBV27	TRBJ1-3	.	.	TGTGCCAGCAGTCTTGGAGAGGGTGTGCTTTCACCTGGAAACACCATATATTTT	CASSLGEGVLSPGNTIYF
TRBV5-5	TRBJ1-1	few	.	TGTGCCAGCAGCTTGCAGACGGTCCCGGGTCCAGCTTTCTTT	CASSLQTVPGPAFF
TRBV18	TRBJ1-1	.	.	TGTGCCAGCTCACCCTCAATTGGGGAGGTTACTGAAGCTTTCTTT	CASSPSIGEVTEAFF
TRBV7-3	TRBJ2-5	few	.	TGTGCCAGCAGCTCGGGACTTCCGGGGACCCAGTACTTC	CASSSGLPGTQYF
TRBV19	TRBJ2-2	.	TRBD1	TGTGCCAGTAGTTTCGGACAGGGGAACACCGGGGAGCTGTTTTTT	CASSFGQGNTGELFF
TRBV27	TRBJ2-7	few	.	TGTGCCAGCAGTGAGCACGCCGGGACCTACACCTACGAGCAGTACTTC	CASSEHAGTYTYEQYF
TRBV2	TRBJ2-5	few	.	TGTGCCAGCTCCGCAGTCGAAGAGACCCAGTACTTC	CASSAVEETQYF
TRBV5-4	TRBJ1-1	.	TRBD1	TGTGCCAGCAGGACAGGGGGCTCGGCGGCTTTCTTT	CASRTGGSAAFF
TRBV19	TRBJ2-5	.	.	TGTGCCAGCGTCCGGGGCGAGACCCAGTACTTC	CASVRGETQYF
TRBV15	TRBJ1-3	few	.	TGTGCCACCAGCAGAGATCTGGGGTTCGGAAACACCATATATTTT	CATSRDLGFGNTIYF